This is a list of T cell receptor beta chains from one sample in a study of blood T cell repertoires in COVID-19. Profiling relied on immunoSEQ multiplex PCR, and the TCRdb table lists in-frame clones only, not all of them. Altogether around 340,000 clones are present, about 86% being singletons, with the ten largest covering about 4%. Specimen: PBMCs or T cells enriched from blood (not recorded which). These receptors all stem from a woman aged 40 to 50 with acute COVID-19. The CDR3 runs from the conserved cysteine through the conserved F or W.

cdr3_aa	v_call
CASSETGTGGHGYTF	TRBV6-4
CASRAGTGGAETQYF	TRBV28
CASTGTGLNQPQHF	TRBV19
CASSQGTVARDTQYF	TRBV4-3
CASSPMRPFSGANVLTF	TRBV18
CASSPGQLTYNEQFF	TRBV28
CASSPRGIDNEQFF	TRBV18
CSVYRVRETQYF	TRBV29-1
CASSQEGQGLFRQETQYF	TRBV4-3
CASSQAASGSWDTQYF	TRBV4-2
CASSRDRGREQPQHF	TRBV28
CASSPGTGDEKLFF	TRBV7-9
CASSLLAGVYNEQFF	TRBV11-2
CSASHGLGNTEAFF	TRBV20-1
CASSPAGTGVTEAFF	TRBV7-2
CASSSSRSYNEQFF	TRBV7-2
CASSQILPNTEAFF	TRBV7-2
CASSLEGLGTGYTF	TRBV7-9
CATGTGWPYNEQFF	TRBV15
CASSPSPTSYGYTF	TRBV5-1
CASSQEVRQPQHF	TRBV4-1
CASSIRLQSSYNEQFF	TRBV19
CASSAGQYNEQFF	TRBV28
CASAGTLKTEAFF	TRBV2
CASSLNPATDTQYF	TRBV7-6
CASSPGGTGANVLTF	TRBV6-2/TRBV6-3
CASSLGKAGGPSYEQYF	TRBV13
CASSSPSGSPYTQYF	TRBV5-4
CASSQDWGDLNTEAFF	TRBV3-1/TRBV3-2
CASSSGTGGLHQPQHF	TRBV5-6
CASSSSGMSSYNEQFF	TRBV28
CASSSPWSSGANVLTF	TRBV7-2
CASRLSQGLVGGYTF	TRBV5-4
CASSYRQGLAGYTF	TRBV6-2/TRBV6-3